This T cell receptor (beta chain) emerged from a study of T-cell memory formation after mild COVID-19. General study findings and limits: Mainly in CM and EM were contracting CD4+ clones; CD8+ were in EMRA.

With respect to this clonotype: Its target is not known.

TCRdb reprocessed the 5' RACE reads with MiXCR, giving one entry per CDR3 protein. The sample includes roughly 300,000 distinct CDR3 sequences, roughly 8.2% seen only once; the top ten take 22%. The specimen sequenced was PBMCs or a T cell subset sorted from them (not recorded which). The clonotype originates from a man younger than 35 who had mild COVID-19 (a few samples of this study predate the infection). Cell type and time point are not known.

The CDR3: CASSEGAYTQYF. The CDR3 DNA is TGTGCCAGCAGTGAAGGAGCGTATACGCAGTATTTT. The chain joins TRBV2 to TRBJ2-3; D gene uncertain. CDR1 SNHLY and CDR2 FYNNEI come from the germline V gene. The CDR3 is made up of 12 amino acids. V was trimmed by 1 base and J by 7 bases, leaving 6 bases between them.